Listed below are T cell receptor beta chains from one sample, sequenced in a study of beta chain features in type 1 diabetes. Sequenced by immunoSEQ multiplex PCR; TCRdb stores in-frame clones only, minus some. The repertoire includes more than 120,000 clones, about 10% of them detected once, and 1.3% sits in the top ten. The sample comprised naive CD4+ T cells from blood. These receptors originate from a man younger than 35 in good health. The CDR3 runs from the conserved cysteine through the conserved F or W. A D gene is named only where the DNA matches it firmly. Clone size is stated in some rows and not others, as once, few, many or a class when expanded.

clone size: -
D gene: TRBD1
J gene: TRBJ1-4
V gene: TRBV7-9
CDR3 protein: CASSLLDRGVEKLFF
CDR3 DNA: TGTGCCAGCAGCTTACTGGACAGGGGGGTGGAAAAACTGTTTTTT

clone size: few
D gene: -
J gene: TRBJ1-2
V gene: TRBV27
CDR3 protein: CASKEGRSSGGYTF
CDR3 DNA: TGTGCCAGCAAAGAGGGGAGGTCTTCTGGGGGCTACACCTTC

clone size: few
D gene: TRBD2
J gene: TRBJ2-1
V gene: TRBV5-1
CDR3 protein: CASSSKAGDGNEQFF
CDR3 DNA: TGCGCCAGCAGCTCTAAAGCGGGGGACGGCAATGAGCAGTTCTTC

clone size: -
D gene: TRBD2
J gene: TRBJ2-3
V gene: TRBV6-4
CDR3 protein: CASHGGDSSTDTQYF
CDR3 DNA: TGTGCCAGCCATGGGGGGGATTCTAGCACAGATACGCAGTATTTT

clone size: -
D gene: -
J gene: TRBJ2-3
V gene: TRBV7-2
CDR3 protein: CASSLEPRLSTDTQYF
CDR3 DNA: TGTGCCAGCAGCTTGGAGCCTAGGCTAAGCACAGATACGCAGTATTTT

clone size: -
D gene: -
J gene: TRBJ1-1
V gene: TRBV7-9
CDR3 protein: CASSLWGGTLNTEAFF
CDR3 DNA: TGTGCCAGCAGCTTATGGGGGGGGACATTGAACACTGAAGCTTTCTTT

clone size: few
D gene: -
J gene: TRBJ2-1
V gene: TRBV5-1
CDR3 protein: CASRWPESNEQFF
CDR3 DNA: TGCGCCAGCAGATGGCCGGAGTCCAATGAGCAGTTCTTC

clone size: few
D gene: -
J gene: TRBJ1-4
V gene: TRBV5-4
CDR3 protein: CASSLFPDINEKLFF
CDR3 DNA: TGTGCCAGCAGCTTGTTCCCAGATATTAATGAAAAACTGTTTTTT

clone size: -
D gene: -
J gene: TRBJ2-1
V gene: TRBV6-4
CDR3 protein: CASSKTGQGYNEQFF
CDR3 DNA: TGTGCCAGCAGCAAAACCGGCCAGGGTTACAATGAGCAGTTCTTC

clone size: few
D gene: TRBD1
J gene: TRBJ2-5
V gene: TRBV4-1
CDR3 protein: CASSPLTGVKTQYF
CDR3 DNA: TGTGCCAGCAGCCCTTTGACAGGGGTAAAGACCCAGTACTTC

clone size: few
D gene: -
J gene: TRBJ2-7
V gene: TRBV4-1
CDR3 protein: CASSQDRSRESYEQYF
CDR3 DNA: TGCGCCAGCAGCCAAGATCGGTCCAGGGAATCCTACGAGCAGTACTTC

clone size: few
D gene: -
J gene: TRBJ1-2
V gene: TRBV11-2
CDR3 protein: CASSSAGTNTYTF
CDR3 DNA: TGTGCCAGCAGTTCAGCCGGGACAAACACCTACACCTTC

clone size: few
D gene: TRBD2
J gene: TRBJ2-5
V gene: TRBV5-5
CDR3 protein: CASSYRTSGGALGTQYF
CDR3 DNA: TGTGCCAGCAGCTACCGTACTAGCGGGGGGGCCTTAGGGACCCAGTACTTC

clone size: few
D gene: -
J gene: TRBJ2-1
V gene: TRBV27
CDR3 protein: CASNTGGPYNEQFF
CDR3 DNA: TGTGCCAGCAACACGGGGGGCCCCTACAATGAGCAGTTCTTC

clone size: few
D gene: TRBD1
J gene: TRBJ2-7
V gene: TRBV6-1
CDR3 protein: CASTSAPDRVHEQYF
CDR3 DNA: TGTGCCAGCACCTCCGCGCCGGACAGGGTCCACGAGCAGTACTTC

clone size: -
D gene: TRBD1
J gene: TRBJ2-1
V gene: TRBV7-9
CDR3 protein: CASSFLDRGKNEQFF
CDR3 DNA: TGTGCCAGCAGCTTTCTGGACAGGGGCAAGAATGAGCAGTTCTTC

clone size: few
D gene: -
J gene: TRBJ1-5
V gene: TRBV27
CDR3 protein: CASSFYPARSGQPQHF
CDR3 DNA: TGTGCCAGCAGTTTCTACCCCGCCAGGTCAGGGCAGCCCCAGCATTTT

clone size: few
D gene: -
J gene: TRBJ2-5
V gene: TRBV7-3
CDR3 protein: CASSFQQVTRQETQYF
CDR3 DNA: TGTGCCAGCAGCTTCCAACAGGTGACTCGCCAAGAGACCCAGTACTTC